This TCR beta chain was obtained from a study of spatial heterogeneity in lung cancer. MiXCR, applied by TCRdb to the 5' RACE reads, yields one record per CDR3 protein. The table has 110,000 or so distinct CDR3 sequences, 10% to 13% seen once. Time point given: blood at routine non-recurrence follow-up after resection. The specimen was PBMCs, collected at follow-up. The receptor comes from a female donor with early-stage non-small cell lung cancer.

DNA of the CDR3: TGCGCCAGCAGCAAGGAGGGACAGGGGGCGACCGAGCAGTACTTC. This codes for CASSKEGQGATEQYF. The chain carries TRBV5-1 and TRBJ2-7; TRBD1 matches 12 bases. The CDR3 length is 15 residues. Looked up from germline, CDR1 is SGHRS and CDR2 is YFSETQ. V dropped 4 bases and J dropped 6; count of bases not matched to a gene: 8.